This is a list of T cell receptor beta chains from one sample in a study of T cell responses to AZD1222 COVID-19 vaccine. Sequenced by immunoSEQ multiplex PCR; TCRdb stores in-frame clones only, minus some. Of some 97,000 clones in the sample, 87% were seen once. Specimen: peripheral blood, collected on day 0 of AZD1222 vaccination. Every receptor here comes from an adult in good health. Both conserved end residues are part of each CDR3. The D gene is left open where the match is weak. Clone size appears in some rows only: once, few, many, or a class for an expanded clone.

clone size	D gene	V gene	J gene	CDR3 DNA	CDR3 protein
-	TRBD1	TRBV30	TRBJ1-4	TGTGCCTGGAGTGAGAGAGGGACAGGGGAACGAAAACTGTTTTTT	CAWSERGTGERKLFF
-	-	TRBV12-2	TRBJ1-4	TGTGCAAGTCGCTTCGAAAAAGCGGAGGGGCGGGATGAAAAACTGTTTTTT	CASRFEKAEGRDEKLFF
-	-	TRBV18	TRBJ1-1	TGTGCCAGCTCACCCAGGGGATATAACACTGAAGCTTTCTTT	CASSPRGYNTEAFF
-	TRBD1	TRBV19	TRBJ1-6	TGTGCCAGCCAACAACAGGGGTCCTATAATTCACCCCTCCACTTT	CASQQQGSYNSPLHF
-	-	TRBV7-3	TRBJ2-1	TGTGCCAGCAGCTTTCAGGGGAACTCCTACAATGAGCAGTTCTTC	CASSFQGNSYNEQFF
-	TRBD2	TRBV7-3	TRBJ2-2	TGTGCCAGCAGCCCGTCTAGCGGGTCCGGAACCGGGGAGCTGTTTTTT	CASSPSSGSGTGELFF
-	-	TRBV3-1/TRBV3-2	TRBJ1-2	TGTGCCAGCAGCCCGGCAAGGGCTGGTGGCTACACCTTC	CASSPARAGGYTF
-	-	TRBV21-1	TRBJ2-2	TGTGCCAGCAGCCCTAAGGGGGGAGAACCCGGGGAGCTGTTTTTT	CASSPKGGEPGELFF
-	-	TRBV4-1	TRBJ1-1	TGCGCCAGCAGCCATGAGGGGGAAGCTTTCTTT	CASSHEGEAFF
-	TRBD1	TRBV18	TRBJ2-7	TGTGCCAGCTCACCCGTCCCGGGACAGGGGGGGGGCGAGCAGTACTTC	CASSPVPGQGGGEQYF
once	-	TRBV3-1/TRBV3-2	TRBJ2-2	TGTGCCAGCAGCCAACTGACCGGGGAGCTGTTTTTT	CASSQLTGELFF
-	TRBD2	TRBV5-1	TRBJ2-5	TGCGCCAGCAGCGACGGACTAGGACAAGAGACCCAGTACTTC	CASSDGLGQETQYF
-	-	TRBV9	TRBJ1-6	TGTGCCAGCAGCGGCCCCCCACGGGGGGGCACACCCCTCCACTTT	CASSGPPRGGTPLHF
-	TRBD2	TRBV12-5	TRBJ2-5	TGTGCTAGTGGTACCACGCGGGGGGAAGAGACCCAGTACTTC	CASGTTRGEETQYF
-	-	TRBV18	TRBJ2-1	TGTGCCAGCTCAATCCGGGACCACGGGTGGGAGCAGTTCTTC	CASSIRDHGWEQFF
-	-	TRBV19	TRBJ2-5	TGTGCCAGTAACTCAGGGGCCGGAGGAGAGACCCAGTACTTC	CASNSGAGGETQYF
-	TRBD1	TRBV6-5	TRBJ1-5	TGTGCCAGTGTGGGGACAGGGCTTCAGCCCCAGCATTTT	CASVGTGLQPQHF
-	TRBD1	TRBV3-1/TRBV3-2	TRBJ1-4	TGTGCCAGCAGCCCGACCAGGGGGCCTCGTATAAAACTGTTTTTT	CASSPTRGPRIKLFF
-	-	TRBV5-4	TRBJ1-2	TGTGCCAGCAGCTTGGTTCAGGATGGCTACACCTTC	CASSLVQDGYTF
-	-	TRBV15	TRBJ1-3	TGTGCCACCAGCAGACAGGGGTCGGGAAACACCATATATTTT	CATSRQGSGNTIYF
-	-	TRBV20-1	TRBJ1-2	TGCAGTGCTAGTTCGGGGAACTATGGCTACACCTTC	CSASSGNYGYTF
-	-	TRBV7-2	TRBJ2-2	TGTGCCAGCAGCCTACATAGCACTGCCGGGGAGCTGTTTTTT	CASSLHSTAGELFF
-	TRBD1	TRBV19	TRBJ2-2	TGTGCCAGTATCCAGGACAGGGAAAACACCGGGGAGCTGTTTTTT	CASIQDRENTGELFF
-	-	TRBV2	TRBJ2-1	TGTGCCAGCAGGACAGCAGCAGTCTTTTCGGACAGCGGAAATGAGCAGTTCTTC	CASRTAAVFSDSGNEQFF
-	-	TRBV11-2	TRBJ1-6	TGTGCCAGCAGCTTAGAAGCAGGCTTTAGTTCACCCCTCCACTTT	CASSLEAGFSSPLHF
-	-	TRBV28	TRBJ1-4	TGTGCCAGCAGCCCCTTCGTGCCCAGCGCAGGTGAAAAACTGTTTTTT	CASSPFVPSAGEKLFF
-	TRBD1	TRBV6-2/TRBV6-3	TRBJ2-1	TGTGCCAGCAGTTATTTAGGACAGGGGGCTTACAATGAGCAGTTCTTC	CASSYLGQGAYNEQFF
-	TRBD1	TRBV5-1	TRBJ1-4	TGCGCCAGCAGCTCCAGACAGGGTGATGAAAAACTGTTTTTT	CASSSRQGDEKLFF
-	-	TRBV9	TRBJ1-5	TGTGCCAAATGGGACTCCAATCAGCCCCAGCATTTT	CAKWDSNQPQHF
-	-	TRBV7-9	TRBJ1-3	TGTGCCAGCAGCTTAGTAGTCCAACCGGGGTATGGAAACACCATATATTTT	CASSLVVQPGYGNTIYF
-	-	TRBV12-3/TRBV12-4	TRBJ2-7	TGTGCCAGCAGCCTGTTCCCCCACGAGCAGTACTTC	CASSLFPHEQYF
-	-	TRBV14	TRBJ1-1	TGTGCCAGCAGCCAACCGCAGGGACGGAATGAAGCTTTCTTT	CASSQPQGRNEAFF
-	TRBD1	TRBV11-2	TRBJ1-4	TGTGCCAGCAGCTCCGACAGGGTTAATGAAAAACTGTTTTTT	CASSSDRVNEKLFF
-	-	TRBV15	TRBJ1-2	TGTGCCACCAGCAGAGGCCAGGGTGGCGATAACTATGGCTACACCTTC	CATSRGQGGDNYGYTF
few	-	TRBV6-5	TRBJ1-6	TGTGCCAGCAGTTACTCGCGGGTAAATTCACCCCTCCACTTT	CASSYSRVNSPLHF
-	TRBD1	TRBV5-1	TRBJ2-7	TGCGCCAGCAGCTTGGACTATGTGACAGGGGCATCCTACGAGCAGTACTTC	CASSLDYVTGASYEQYF
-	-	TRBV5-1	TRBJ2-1	TGCGCCAGCAGCTTCGGGGTTCTGGGTGAGCAGTTCTTC	CASSFGVLGEQFF
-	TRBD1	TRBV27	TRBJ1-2	TGTGCCAGCAGTTTAAAAGCCGACAGGGTTAACTATGGCTACACCTTC	CASSLKADRVNYGYTF
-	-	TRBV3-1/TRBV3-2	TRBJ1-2	TGTGCCAGCAGCCAATCAGGGTATGGCTACACCTTC	CASSQSGYGYTF
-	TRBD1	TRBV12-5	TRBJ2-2	TGTGCTAGTGGTTTGGTCTCTGTCGACAGGGTGGGGACCGGGGAGCTGTTTTTT	CASGLVSVDRVGTGELFF
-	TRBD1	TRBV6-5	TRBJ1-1	TGTGCCAGCAGTTACTCACGACAGGGGGTTCGGGCTTTCTTT	CASSYSRQGVRAFF
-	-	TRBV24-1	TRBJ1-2	TGTGCCACCTCGGTCGGCCAAAATCTTGGCTACACCTTC	CATSVGQNLGYTF
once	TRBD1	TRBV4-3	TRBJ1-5	TGCGCCAGCAGCCAAGACCCACAGGGGCGACAGCCCCAGCATTTT	CASSQDPQGRQPQHF
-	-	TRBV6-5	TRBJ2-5	TGTGCCAGCGGAAAGGGGGGTCAAATGGAGACCCAGTACTTC	CASGKGGQMETQYF
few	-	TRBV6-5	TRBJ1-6	TGTGCCAGCAGTCCTTCGAATTCCGCAGGGGCACCCCTCCACTTT	CASSPSNSAGAPLHF
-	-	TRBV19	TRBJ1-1	TGTGCCAGTAGTTTTTACCTCGGGACTGAAGCTTTCTTT	CASSFYLGTEAFF
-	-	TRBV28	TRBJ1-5	TGTGCCAGCAGTTCGGCAGCCCTTAGCAATCAGCCCCAGCATTTT	CASSSAALSNQPQHF
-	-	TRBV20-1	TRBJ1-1	TGCAGTGCAAGTAACGCGGACAGCCCCAACACTGAAGCTTTCTTT	CSASNADSPNTEAFF
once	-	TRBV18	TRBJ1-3	TGTGCCAGCTCACCAGGGGCCAGCTCTGGAAACACCATATATTTT	CASSPGASSGNTIYF
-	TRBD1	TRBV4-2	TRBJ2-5	TGTGCCAGCAGCCGCCTGACAGGGAGCAAAGAGACCCAGTACTTC	CASSRLTGSKETQYF
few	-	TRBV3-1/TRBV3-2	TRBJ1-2	TGTGCCAGCAGCCAAGACGCTACAGGGAGCTATGGCTACACCTTC	CASSQDATGSYGYTF
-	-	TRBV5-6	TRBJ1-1	TGTGCCAGCAGCTTGGGTGGGAGCACTGAAGCTTTCTTT	CASSLGGSTEAFF
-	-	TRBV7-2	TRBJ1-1	TGTGCCAGCAGCTTAGGCATATTGAACACTGAAGCTTTCTTT	CASSLGILNTEAFF
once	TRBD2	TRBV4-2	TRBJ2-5	TGTGCCAGCAGCCGAGAAGGGACTAGCGAGCTCCAAGAGACCCAGTACTTC	CASSREGTSELQETQYF
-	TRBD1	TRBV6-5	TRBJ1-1	TGTGCCAGCAGTTCACAACAGGGGGGATGGACTGAAGCTTTCTTT	CASSSQQGGWTEAFF